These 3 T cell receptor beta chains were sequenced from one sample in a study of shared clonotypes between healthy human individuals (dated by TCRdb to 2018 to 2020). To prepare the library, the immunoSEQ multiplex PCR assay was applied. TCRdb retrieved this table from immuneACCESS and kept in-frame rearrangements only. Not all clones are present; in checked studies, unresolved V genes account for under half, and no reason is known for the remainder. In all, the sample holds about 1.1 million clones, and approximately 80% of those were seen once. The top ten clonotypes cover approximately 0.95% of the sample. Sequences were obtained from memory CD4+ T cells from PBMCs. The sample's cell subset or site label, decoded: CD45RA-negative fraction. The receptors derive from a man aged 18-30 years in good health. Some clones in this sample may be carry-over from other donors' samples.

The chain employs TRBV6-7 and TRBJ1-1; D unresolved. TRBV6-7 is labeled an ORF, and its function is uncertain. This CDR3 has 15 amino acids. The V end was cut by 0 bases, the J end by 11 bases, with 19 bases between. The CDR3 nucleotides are TGTGCCAGCAGTTACTCTCCACGGCCCGCCCTGGGTGCTTTCTTT. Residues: CASSYSPRPALGAFF.

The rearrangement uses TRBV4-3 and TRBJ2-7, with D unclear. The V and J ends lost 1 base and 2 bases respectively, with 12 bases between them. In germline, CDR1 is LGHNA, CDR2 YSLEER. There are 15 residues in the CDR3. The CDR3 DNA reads TGCGCCAGCAGCCAAGTTTATGAGTCCACCTACGAGCAGTACTTC. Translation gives CASSQVYESTYEQYF.

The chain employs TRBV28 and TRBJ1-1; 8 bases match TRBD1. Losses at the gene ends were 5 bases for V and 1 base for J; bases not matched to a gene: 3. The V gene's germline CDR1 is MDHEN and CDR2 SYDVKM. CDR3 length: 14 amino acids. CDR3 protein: CASSKDRENTEAFF. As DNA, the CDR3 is TGTGCCAGCAGTAAGGACAGGGAGAACACTGAAGCTTTCTTT.